The present entry profiles one T cell receptor beta chain with its context. Per the study methods: Scientists estimated how many nucleated cells there were by amplifying reference gene primers. Measured with immunoSEQ multiplex PCR; TCRdb has only the in-frame clones, and not every one. V, J and clone size were drawn from that table, and D and trimming were deduced from the DNA. The repertoire holds approximately 220,000 clones, with 85% to 90% as singletons. This entry belongs to a study of blood T cell repertoires in COVID-19. Across the study: The United States, Italy and Spain were the sources of the acute and convalescent COVID-19 samples. PBMCs, B-cell-depleted T cells, or T cells were the source of the cDNA or gDNA that made up the material.

The receptor was isolated from a man in his fifties or sixties with acute or convalescent COVID-19. The specimen sequenced was peripheral blood.

CDR3 nucleotides: TGTGCCTGGAGTGGGGCAGAGGGCCACGAGCAGTACTTC. This codes for CAWSGAEGHEQYF. This chain uses TRBV30 with TRBJ2-7; the D gene is possibly TRBD2 (5 bases). The CDR3 loop spans 13 amino acids. V was pared by 1 base and J by 5 bases, with 12 bases between. In germline, CDR1 is GTSNPN, CDR2 SVGIG (reference sequence).